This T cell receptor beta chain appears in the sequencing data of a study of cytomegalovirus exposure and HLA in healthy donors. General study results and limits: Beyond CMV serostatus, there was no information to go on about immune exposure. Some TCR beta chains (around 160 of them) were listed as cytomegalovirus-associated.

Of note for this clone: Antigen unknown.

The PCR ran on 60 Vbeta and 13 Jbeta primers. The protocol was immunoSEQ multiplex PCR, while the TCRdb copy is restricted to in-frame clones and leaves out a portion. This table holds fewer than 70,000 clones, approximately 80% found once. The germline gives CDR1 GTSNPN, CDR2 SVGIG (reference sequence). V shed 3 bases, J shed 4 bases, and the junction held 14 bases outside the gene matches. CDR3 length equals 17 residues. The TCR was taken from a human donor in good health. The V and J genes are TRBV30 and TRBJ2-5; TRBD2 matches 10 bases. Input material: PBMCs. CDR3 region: CAWRSEARASGGETQYF. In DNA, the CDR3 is TGTGCCTGGAGATCCGAGGCGAGGGCTAGCGGGGGAGAGACCCAGTACTTC.